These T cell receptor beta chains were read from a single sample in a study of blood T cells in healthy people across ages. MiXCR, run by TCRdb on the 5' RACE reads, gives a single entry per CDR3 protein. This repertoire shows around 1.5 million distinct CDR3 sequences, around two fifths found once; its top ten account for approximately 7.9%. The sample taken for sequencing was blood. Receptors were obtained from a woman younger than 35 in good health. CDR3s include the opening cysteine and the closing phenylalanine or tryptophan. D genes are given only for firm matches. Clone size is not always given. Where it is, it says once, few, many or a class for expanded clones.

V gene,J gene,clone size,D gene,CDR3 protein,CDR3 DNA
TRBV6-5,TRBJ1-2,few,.,CASRTPGAAEYGYTF,TGTGCCAGCCGGACACCAGGAGCAGCAGAATATGGCTACACCTTC
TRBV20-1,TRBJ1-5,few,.,CSAREARTESNQPQHF,TGCAGTGCTAGAGAGGCCCGGACAGAAAGCAATCAGCCCCAGCATTTT
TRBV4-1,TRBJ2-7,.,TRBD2,CASSQELSGISYEQYF,TGCGCCAGCAGCCAAGAGCTTAGCGGGATCTCCTACGAGCAGTACTTC
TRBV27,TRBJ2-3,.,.,CASQGVPTDTQYF,TGTGCCAGCCAGGGTGTGCCCACAGATACGCAGTATTTT
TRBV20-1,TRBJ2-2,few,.,CSARDTFTGELFF,TGCAGTGCTAGAGATACATTTACCGGGGAGCTGTTTTTT
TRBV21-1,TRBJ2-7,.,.,CASSKGTGGLRYEQYF,TGTGCCAGCAGCAAGGGGACAGGGGGATTACGCTACGAGCAGTACTTC
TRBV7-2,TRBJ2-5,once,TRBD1,CASSLAPYGTGPKETQYF,TGTGCCAGCAGCTTAGCTCCGTACGGGACAGGGCCTAAAGAGACCCAGTACTTC
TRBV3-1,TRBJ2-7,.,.,CASSQEGSGLREQYF,TGTGCCAGCAGCCAAGAGGGTAGTGGCCTGCGCGAGCAGTACTTC
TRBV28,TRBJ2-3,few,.,CANQIAGTDTQYF,TGTGCCAACCAAATAGCGGGCACAGATACGCAGTATTTT
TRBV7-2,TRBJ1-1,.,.,CASSLVRKGWNTEAFF,TGTGCCAGCAGCTTAGTGAGGAAGGGATGGAACACTGAAGCTTTCTTT
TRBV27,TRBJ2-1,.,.,CASSRAVVPSYNEQFF,TGTGCCAGCAGCCGGGCGGTCGTTCCCTCCTACAATGAGCAGTTCTTC
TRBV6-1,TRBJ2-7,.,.,CATSRDGYEQYF,TGTGCCACCTCTAGGGACGGCTACGAGCAGTACTTC
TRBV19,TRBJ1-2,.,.,CASSIAETGHYGYTF,TGTGCCAGTAGTATTGCTGAGACAGGTCACTATGGCTACACCTTC
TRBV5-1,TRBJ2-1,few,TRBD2,CASSVASGNHEQFF,TGCGCCAGCAGCGTCGCTAGCGGGAACCATGAGCAGTTCTTC
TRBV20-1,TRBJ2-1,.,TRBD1,CSARGRTPSPNEQFF,TGCAGTGCGAGGGGGCGGACCCCCTCCCCCAATGAGCAGTTCTTC
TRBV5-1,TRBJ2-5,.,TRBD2,CASQFGGGFQETQYF,TGCGCCAGCCAGTTTGGCGGGGGATTTCAAGAGACCCAGTACTTC
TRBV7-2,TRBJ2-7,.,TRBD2,CASSYTVTSGSEQYF,TGTGCCAGCAGCTACACGGTGACTAGCGGGAGCGAGCAGTACTTC
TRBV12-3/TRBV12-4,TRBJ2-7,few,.,CASRVREKVSSYNEQYF,TGTGCCAGCAGGGTACGGGAGAAGGTGAGCTCCTACAATGAGCAGTACTTC
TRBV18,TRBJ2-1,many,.,CASSLLQSSYNEQFF,TGTGCCAGCTCACTACTACAGAGCTCCTACAATGAGCAGTTCTTC
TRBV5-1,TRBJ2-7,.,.,CASSQTADYGQYF,TGCGCCAGCAGCCAGACAGCGGACTACGGGCAGTACTTC
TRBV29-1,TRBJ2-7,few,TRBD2,CSVEWAGGTDEQYF,TGCAGCGTTGAATGGGCGGGAGGGACCGACGAGCAGTACTTC
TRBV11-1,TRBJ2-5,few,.,CASSLDVSGQETQYF,TGTGCCAGCAGCTTAGATGTTAGCGGCCAAGAGACCCAGTACTTC